These 18 T cell receptor beta chains were all obtained from the same sample, sequenced in a study of shared clonotypes between healthy human individuals. Using immunoSEQ multiplex PCR, the repertoire was profiled, and TCRdb retains in-frame clones only, with some absent. This table has millions of clones, approximately 93% appearing once. The sequenced sample consisted of naive CD4+ T cells from PBMCs. Subset described: CD45RA+ positively selected. All receptors come from a man younger than 35 in good health. Some clones in this sample may be carry-over from other donors' samples.

The count of this clone is one. This sequence joins TRBV9 and TRBJ1-1; D is undetermined. Per the germline V gene, CDR1 is SGDLS and CDR2 is YYNGEE. V lost 5 bases and J 0 bases, leaving 11 bases between the germline ends. The CDR3 is 14 amino acids. This chain's CDR3 is CASSPTPLNTEAFF. CDR3 DNA sequence: TGTGCCAGCAGTCCGACACCGTTGAACACTGAAGCTTTCTTT.

The chain is built from TRBV28 and TRBJ2-7, with 7 bases aligning to TRBD1. The CDR3 runs to 15 residues. Germline V gene sequence: CDR1 MDHEN, CDR2 SYDVKM. Trimming took 3 bases from V and 5 from J; bases not matched to a gene: 10. CDR3 DNA sequence: TGTGCCAGCAGTTTTCCGGCAAGGGGGCGCGACGAGCAGTACTTC. It translates to CASSFPARGRDEQYF.

V usage is TRBV5-1 and J usage is TRBJ2-7, with 11 bases fitting TRBD2. The J segment lost 2 bases and the V segment lost 4 bases, leaving 8 bases of the junction unmatched. Per germline, CDR1 SGHRS and CDR2 YFSETQ. The CDR3 has 16 residues. This CDR3 is CASSPLTSGVTYEQYF. CDR3 DNA: TGCGCCAGCAGCCCACTGACTAGCGGGGTTACCTACGAGCAGTACTTC.

This clone was seen only once. The chain joins TRBV7-2 to TRBJ1-1, with D tentatively TRBD1 (5 bases). Germline assignment: CDR1 SGHTA and CDR2 FQGNSA. The V and J ends lost 1 base and 8 bases respectively, with 11 bases between them. This CDR3 has 13 residues. The CDR3 spells CASSLERDLEAFF. The DNA for the CDR3 is TGTGCCAGCAGCTTAGAGAGGGACTTAGAAGCTTTCTTT.

The V call is TRBV5-4, the J call TRBJ2-5; maybe TRBD1 (6 bases). The CDR3 has 14 residues. V lost 1 base to trimming and J lost 5 bases, with 12 bases between them. Germline assignment: CDR1 SGHNT and CDR2 YYREEE (reference sequence). CDR3 sequence (DNA): TGTGCCAGCAGCTTGAGAGGGGGAAGGGAGACCCAGTACTTC. The encoded protein is CASSLRGGRETQYF.

The chain carries TRBV28 and TRBJ2-5; D possibly corresponds to TRBD2 (5 bases). V lost 5 bases, J lost 3 bases, and 13 bases lay in between. Germline CDR1 MDHEN, CDR2 SYDVKM. The CDR3 runs 14 residues. This CDR3 is CASSTLNGKETQYF. CDR3 bases: TGTGCCAGCAGTACCCTTAACGGGAAAGAGACCCAGTACTTC.

CDR3 DNA: TGTGCCAGCAGTTCTGACAGATGGGTGGTTAAGGCTGGGGCCAACGTCCTGACTTTC. This sequence encodes CASSSDRWVVKAGANVLTF. The genes are TRBV5-6 and TRBJ2-6; the D gene is possibly TRBD1 (5 bases). The CDR3 has 19 residues. Germline-derived CDR1 and CDR2 are SGHDT and YYEEEE. V was shortened by 5 bases and J by 2 bases, with 23 bases between the two germline ends. Full variable domain (outside the CDR3, taken from reference TRBV5-6 and TRBJ2-6): DAGVTQSPTHLIKTRGQQVTLRCSPKSGHDTVSWYQQALGQGPQFIFQYYEEEERQRGNFPDRFSGHQFPNYSSELNVNALLLGDSALYLCASSSDRWVVKAGANVLTFGAGSRLTVL.

The gene calls are TRBV7-3 and TRBJ2-1, with TRBD2 matching over 9 bases. The germline gives CDR1 SGHTA, CDR2 FQGTGA. The CDR3 covers 15 residues. V shed 6 bases and J 1 base; nucleotides not matched to a gene: 4. This chain's CDR3 is CASRPLAGSYNEQFF. In nucleotides, the CDR3 is TGTGCCAGCAGGCCGCTAGCGGGGTCCTACAATGAGCAGTTCTTC.

The CDR3 coding sequence is TGTGCCAGCAGCGAATTTACTAGCGGGAGAGCGGAGACCCAGTACTTC. It specifies CASSEFTSGRAETQYF. V and J are TRBV7-9 and TRBJ2-5, with 11 bases matching TRBD2. V lost 5 bases and J lost 5; bases outside the gene matches: 10. This CDR3 region has 16 residues. Per germline, CDR1 SEHNR and CDR2 FQNEAQ (reference sequence).

The rearrangement uses TRBV6-6 and TRBJ2-5, with D maybe TRBD2 (6 bases). The CDR3 sequence is 13 residues long. V lost 5 bases to trimming and J lost 7 bases, with 14 bases between them. Germline values: CDR1 MNHNY, CDR2 SVGAGI (reference sequence). Here the CDR3 DNA reads TGTGCCAGCAGTCCGACTAGAGTAGGGACCCAGTACTTC. Encoded protein: CASSPTRVGTQYF.

V gene TRBV4-1 combines with J gene TRBJ1-1, with 8 bases identical to TRBD1. Germline CDR1 is MGHRA and CDR2 is YSYEKL. CDR3 length: 15 amino acids. V lost 3 bases, J lost 5 bases, and 8 bases stayed unmatched. The CDR3 here is CASSHGGQGMTEAFF. Here the CDR3 DNA reads TGCGCCAGCAGCCACGGAGGACAGGGTATGACTGAAGCTTTCTTT.

This sequence joins TRBV5-4 and TRBJ2-5; possible D gene TRBD2, 5 bases. V lost 2 bases and J lost 2, with 13 bases in between. The CDR3 covers 15 residues. Germline CDR1 and CDR2: SGHNT and YYREEE (reference sequence). This CDR3 reads CASSFSSTPQETQYF. CDR3 nucleotide sequence: TGTGCCAGCAGCTTCTCTAGCACCCCTCAAGAGACCCAGTACTTC.

The gene calls are TRBV28 and TRBJ2-1; 7 nucleotides line up with TRBD2. CDR3 length: 18 residues. V gave up 4 bases and J gave up 5 bases; unmatched junction bases: 17. The germline gives CDR1 MDHEN, CDR2 SYDVKM. CDR3: CASSSPRDYHTPHNEQFF. Here the CDR3 DNA reads TGTGCCAGCAGTTCCCCCAGGGACTACCACACACCACACAATGAGCAGTTCTTC.

V and J are TRBV2 and TRBJ1-2; D is unclear. The V and J ends lost 10 bases and 2 bases respectively, with 14 bases between them. Germline lookup yields CDR1 SNHLY and CDR2 FYNNEI. This CDR3 spans 13 amino acids. The DNA of the CDR3 is TGTGCCACCAACTCGGGCGGAAACTATGGCTACACCTTC. It is translated as CATNSGGNYGYTF. Based on the CDR3 plus reference TRBV2 and TRBJ1-2, the full variable domain is EPEVTQTPSHQVTQMGQEVILRCVPISNHLYFYWYRQILGQKVEFLVSFYNNEISEKSEIFDDQFSVERPDGSNFTLKIRSTKLEDSAMYFCATNSGGNYGYTFGSGTRLTVV.

Of note for this clone: This sample also contains other DNA sequences that code for the same CDR3. This chain links TRBV5-1 with TRBJ1-5, with no clear D. Trimming removed 0 bases at V and 7 bases at J, with 11 bases between. Germline lookup yields CDR1 SGHRS and CDR2 YFSETQ. There are 14 residues in the CDR3. DNA for the CDR3: TGCGCCAGCAGCTTGGCCCCCTCGGGACAGCCCCAGCATTTT. It specifies CASSLAPSGQPQHF.

The chain carries TRBV6-1 and TRBJ2-5; D is unresolved. The CDR3 consists of 13 residues. With 3 bases removed from V and 4 bases from J, the gap between germline ends came to 9 bases. The germline gives CDR1 MNHNS, CDR2 SASEGT. The CDR3 nucleotides are TGTGCCAGCAGTGAGACGGTAGGAGAGACCCAGTACTTC. It yields the protein CASSETVGETQYF.

The chain is built from TRBV29-1 and TRBJ1-5; weak D call: TRBD1 (5 bases). Trimming removed 4 bases from V and 7 bases from J, with 14 bases in between. The CDR3 has 13 amino acids. Per germline, CDR1 SQVTM and CDR2 ANQGSEA. The CDR3 region is CSVVVRGGQPQHF. CDR3 DNA sequence: TGCAGCGTTGTAGTAAGGGGAGGACAGCCCCAGCATTTT. Together with reference TRBV29-1 and TRBJ1-5, the CDR3 gives the full variable domain: SAVISQKPSRDICQRGTSLTIQCQVDSQVTMMFWYRQQPGQSLTLIATANQGSEATYESGFVIDKFPISRPNLTFSTLTVSNMSPEDSSIYLCSVVVRGGQPQHFGDGTRLSIL.

This rearrangement joins TRBV5-1 to TRBJ1-1; D may be TRBD1 (6 bases). This CDR3 is built from 15 residues. The V gene lost 2 bases and the J gene lost 4 bases, with 15 bases spanning the gap. Per the germline V gene, CDR1 is SGHRS and CDR2 is YFSETQ. This chain's CDR3 is CASSFLGAGATEAFF. In DNA, the CDR3 is TGCGCCAGCAGCTTCCTGGGGGCTGGGGCCACTGAAGCTTTCTTT.